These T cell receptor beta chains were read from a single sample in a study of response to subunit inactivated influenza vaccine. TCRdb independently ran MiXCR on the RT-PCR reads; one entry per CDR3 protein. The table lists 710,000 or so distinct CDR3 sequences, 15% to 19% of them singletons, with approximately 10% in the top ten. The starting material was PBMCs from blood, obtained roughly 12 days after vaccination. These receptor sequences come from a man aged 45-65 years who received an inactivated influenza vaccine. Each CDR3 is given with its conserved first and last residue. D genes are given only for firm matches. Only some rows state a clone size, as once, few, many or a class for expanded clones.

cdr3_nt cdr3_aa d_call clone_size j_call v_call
TGTGCCAGCAACCGGGACAGGGGCGTTAACTATGGCTACACCTTC CASNRDRGVNYGYTF TRBD1 - TRBJ1-2 TRBV6-1
TGCAGCCAAGCCGGGCAGGGCGGCACTGAAGCTTTCTTT CSQAGQGGTEAFF - once TRBJ1-1 TRBV20-1
TGTGCCAGCAGTAGGAGACAGCACGCTATAGCAACTAATGAAAAACTGTTTTTT CASSRRQHAIATNEKLFF - - TRBJ1-4 TRBV6-1
TGTGCCAGCTCAGGTAGCCGGGATACGCAGTATTTT CASSGSRDTQYF - few TRBJ2-3 TRBV18
TGTGCCAGCAGACATACAGGGTACACTGAAGCTTTCTTT CASRHTGYTEAFF - - TRBJ1-1 TRBV6-6
TGTGCCAGCAGCTTAGCCGCGGGTAGCGGGGGATACAATGAGCAGTTCTTC CASSLAAGSGGYNEQFF TRBD2 - TRBJ2-1 TRBV7-2
TGCGCCAGCAGCCCCTCTGGACAGGGGTGGGACGAGCAGTACTTC CASSPSGQGWDEQYF TRBD1 few TRBJ2-7 TRBV4-3
TGTGCCAGCAGCCGGGGAGGATCCTACAATGAGCAGTTCTTC CASSRGGSYNEQFF - many TRBJ2-1 TRBV12-3/TRBV12-4
TGCAGTGCTAGAGATCAAACTCCCGAGCAGTACTTC CSARDQTPEQYF - few TRBJ2-7 TRBV20-1
TGCGCCAGCAGCCAGGGAGGAGGTAAACTTCGCACAGATACGCAGTATTTT CASSQGGGKLRTDTQYF - few TRBJ2-3 TRBV4-3
TGCGCCAGCAGCGCCATCGAAACTGGGGGGGAGACCCAGTACTTC CASSAIETGGETQYF - - TRBJ2-5 TRBV5-1
TGCAGTGCTAGAGACGGGACTAGCGGTAGCTCCTACAATGAGCAGTTCTTC CSARDGTSGSSYNEQFF TRBD2 few TRBJ2-1 TRBV20-1
TGCGCCAGCAGCTTGGGCCCAGGCTACTCCTACGAGCAGTACTTC CASSLGPGYSYEQYF - many TRBJ2-7 TRBV5-1
TGTGCCAGCTCACCACCCATGACAGGGCCAAACACTGAAGCTTTCTTT CASSPPMTGPNTEAFF TRBD1 few TRBJ1-1 TRBV18
TGTGCCAGCAGTTGGATTAACACAGATACGCAGTATTTT CASSWINTDTQYF - - TRBJ2-3 TRBV12-3/TRBV12-4
TGTGCCAGCAGTCCGAGCTACAGGGGTTATGGAAACACCATATATTTT CASSPSYRGYGNTIYF TRBD1 - TRBJ1-3 TRBV12-3/TRBV12-4
TGCGCCAGCAGCTTCAACAGGGCTTCAGCTAATGAAAAACTGTTTTTT CASSFNRASANEKLFF - few TRBJ1-4 TRBV5-1
TGTGCCAGCAGCTCCAGGCGCCGGGACAGGCGATATGGCTACACCTTC CASSSRRRDRRYGYTF TRBD1 few TRBJ1-2 TRBV11-2
TGTGCCAGCAGCTTAACCGGCCAGAGCTACGAGCAGTACTTC CASSLTGQSYEQYF - few TRBJ2-7 TRBV7-6
TGCGCCAGCAGCTCGGCTAGCGGGAGCTCCTACAATGAGCAGTTCTTC CASSSASGSSYNEQFF TRBD2 - TRBJ2-1 TRBV5-1
TGTGCCAGCAGCTCTCCGGGACTAGTGATTCGGGAGCAGTTCTTC CASSSPGLVIREQFF TRBD2 few TRBJ2-1 TRBV11-2
TGTGCCAGCAGCGAAAAATGGACGGACGGAAACTACGAGCAGTACTTC CASSEKWTDGNYEQYF - - TRBJ2-7 TRBV7-9
TGTGCCAGCAGTGTAACAGGGATATCCGGGGAGCTGTTTTTT CASSVTGISGELFF - few TRBJ2-2 TRBV25-1
TGTGCCAGCAGCTTGGTCTGGGGCACCCAGAACTACGAGCAGTACTTC CASSLVWGTQNYEQYF - - TRBJ2-7 TRBV5-6
TGTGCCAGCAGCCTCCCGTTGGGGGAGCTGTTTTTT CASSLPLGELFF - few TRBJ2-2 TRBV7-9
TGTGCCAGCAGCTTAAGGCAGGACGAGACCCAGTACTTC CASSLRQDETQYF - few TRBJ2-5 TRBV11-2
TGTGCCTGGAGAGGACAGGGAGAAAAACTGTTTTTT CAWRGQGEKLFF TRBD1 once TRBJ1-4 TRBV30
TGTGCCAGCCAGGGACTAGCGGGCCGCGGGGGCACAGATACGCAGTATTTT CASQGLAGRGGTDTQYF TRBD2 - TRBJ2-3 TRBV6-2/TRBV6-3
TGCGCCAGCAGCAAACAGGGCCACACTGAAGCTTTCTTT CASSKQGHTEAFF - few TRBJ1-1 TRBV5-1
TGTGCCACCAGCAGGGGACTCCTTATGAACACTGAAGCTTTCTTT CATSRGLLMNTEAFF - - TRBJ1-1 TRBV15
TGCAGCGTTGCACAAACAGGATCGAGAGGAAACACCATATATTTT CSVAQTGSRGNTIYF - few TRBJ1-3 TRBV29-1
TGTGCCAGCAGCACCCTAGCCACAGATACGCAGTATTTT CASSTLATDTQYF - few TRBJ2-3 TRBV28
TGTGCCAGCAGCCAAGAACCCGGGGACAGTACCTACGAGCAGTACTTC CASSQEPGDSTYEQYF TRBD1 - TRBJ2-7 TRBV14
TGTGCCAGCAGCGGGCTCCAGAGTGAGCAGTTCTTC CASSGLQSEQFF - few TRBJ2-1 TRBV9
TGCAGTGCTAGAGATATTAGGAGGGAGCACGAGCAGTACTTC CSARDIRREHEQYF - - TRBJ2-7 TRBV20-1
TGTGCCAGCAGTTTCGGGACCGGGACAGGGTGGGAAAAACTGTTTTTT CASSFGTGTGWEKLFF TRBD1 - TRBJ1-4 TRBV12-3/TRBV12-4
TGTGCCAGCAGCTCCCTTCACTCGAGGTTAGAGACCCAGTACTTC CASSSLHSRLETQYF - - TRBJ2-5 TRBV7-8
TGTGCCAGCAGCCATAGCGGGAGCGTCTACAATGAGCAGTTCTTC CASSHSGSVYNEQFF TRBD2 - TRBJ2-1 TRBV3-1
TGTGCCAGCAGCCAACCGGGAAGTGGACTACCGTACCAAGAGACCCAGTACTTC CASSQPGSGLPYQETQYF - - TRBJ2-5 TRBV3-1
TGTGCCAGCAGGGATCGGACAGGTGGAAACACCATATATTTT CASRDRTGGNTIYF TRBD1 - TRBJ1-3 TRBV2